Sequencing of this T cell receptor (beta chain) was carried out in a study of cytomegalovirus exposure and HLA in healthy donors (dated by TCRdb to 2017 to 2019). As for the study more broadly: In an earlier analysis of some 610 of the donors, around 290 Gb of sequence data and approximately 120 million unique TCR beta sequences from about 190 million T cells were reported. An early release that covered about 640 HLA-typed donors contained approximately 300 gigabases of sequencing data and 65 million to 100 million unique TCR sequences. Among the roughly 380 genotyped donors, about 85% belonged to the genetic ancestry cluster associated with self-reported Caucasian donors. The study aimed to test whether signatures of past pathogen exposure could be identified by cataloging public T cell receptors. The study profiled the T cell repertoires of approximately 700 subjects by immunosequencing and related them to cytomegalovirus serostatus. Besides the first cohort of 666 subjects, a separate validation cohort made up of 120 different subjects was used. To predict cytomegalovirus infection status, the study combined high-throughput TCR immunosequencing, statistical association of individual TCRs with disease status, and machine learning. A later analysis re-analyzed previously published TCR beta repertoires from 666 donors and added high-resolution HLA genotyping to study TCR occurrence patterns. In the later analysis, no new phenotypic data were used to find candidate immune exposures; instead, reliance was placed on TCR beta sequences and their occurrence across donors. An earlier analysis of 587 of the donors used high-throughput TCR beta sequencing to judge whether each TCR beta V gene segment behaved as functional or pseudogenic. Donor age, sex, ethnicity and CMV serostatus were compiled alongside the repertoire data. In a later genetic analysis, genome-wide SNP genotypes for about three fifths of the roughly 670 donors were used, and that subset was treated as a discovery cohort. All discovery cohort repertoires had been generated on a single sequencing platform. HLA typing covered class I and class II loci at four-digit resolution. Typing coverage differed by locus: A, B, C, DRB1 and DQB1 were typed in roughly 620-630 donors, DQA1 in about 510, DPA1 in over 600, and DPB1 in 450 to 480. Because of strong linkage in the cohort, 5 or 6 DR-DQ haplotypes were treated as single units for association and clustering. On average, over 200,000 unique TCR beta nucleotide sequences were sequenced per donor among about 400 genotyped donors of the cohort, with 15% to 20% of those sequences being non-productive.

The germline V gene encodes CDR1 SGDLS and CDR2 YYNGEE. The CDR3 runs 15 residues from the cysteine to the phenylalanine. Kept here is only the CDR3 DNA, which spans 45 bases and is read in frame from base 1. Here V drops 0 bases and J drops 9 bases, and the junction holds 9 bases not matched to any gene. The cohort comprised 670 or so healthy bone marrow donors. Cohort members were all nominally healthy when sampled, although unrecorded immune exposures were likely present. The donor tested CMV seronegative, placing the donor among the roughly 350 seronegative members of the cohort. A peripheral blood sample was provided by each donor, and peripheral blood mononuclear cells were used for TCR beta sequencing. The Qiagen DNeasy Blood Extraction Kit was used to extract genomic DNA from the blood cell samples. Libraries were prepared through the immunoSEQ multiplex PCR assay. The multiplex PCR relied on a mix of 60 forward primers for TCR Vbeta segments and 13 reverse primers for TCR Jbeta segments. A multiplex PCR assay on genomic DNA amplified the CDR3 region of rearranged TCR beta genes. The Illumina HiSeq System was used to sequence the amplified TCR beta libraries as 87-base-pair reads. As for the original processing: A later analysis tallied 75 million to 85 million unique TCR beta chains across the 660 or so repertoires, and around 10 million of those chains were shared by two or more donors. A nearest-neighbor algorithm error-corrected the raw reads and collapsed the reads into unique sequences, merging closely related sequences to remove PCR and sequencing errors. To assign V, D and J gene segments, CDR3 sequences were aligned to IMGT reference sequences. For a sequence to be retained, a match of at least six nucleotides to both a V gene segment and a J gene segment was required. A rearrangement was called productive if the CDR3 had no stop codons and remained in frame with V and J, and every other rearrangement was called non-productive. Following IMGT convention, CDR3 was defined as the stretch from the second conserved V-encoded cysteine to the conserved J-encoded phenylalanine. The earlier analysis of about 620 of the donors excluded sequences that lacked an unambiguous match to a single V gene segment. An earlier analysis of several hundred of the donors called V segments functional above 56.7% productive rearrangements and segregating when the between-donor standard deviation exceeded 5%. A statistical classification framework was built for diagnosing cytomegalovirus status from the catalog of TCR beta chain sequences. A later analysis assigned V and J genes by comparing TCR nucleotide sequences with IMGT/GENE-DB human TR gene sequences. The TCRdist pipeline was used in a later analysis to assign CDR3 sequences and most-parsimonious VDJ recombination scenarios. In a later analysis, each TCR beta chain was defined by its CDR3 amino acid sequence together with its V-gene family, and reads lacking a unique V-gene family were excluded. A later analysis removed 592 highly shared, low-generation-probability nucleotide sequences to deal with suspected cross-contamination and a sequencing artifact. For each public chain, a later analysis derived a clonal expansion index from normalized ranks of inferred template counts within each repertoire. Generation probabilities in a later analysis came from a VDJ recombination model fitted to out-of-frame rearrangements, and those results were checked against IGoR. A later analysis scored TCR-TCR, TCR-HLA and TCR-CMV co-occurrence with hypergeometric tests, applying a repertoire-size bias correction to TCR pairs. In a later analysis, false discovery rates were estimated by permuting HLA or CMV assignments 20 times. A later analysis grouped co-occurring TCRs with DBSCAN, adding TCRdist sequence similarity when clustering within HLA-allele-positive subsets. Repertoires with fewer than 30,000 or more than 120,000 public chains, plus five repertoires with anomalous nucleotide sharing, were excluded from co-occurrence clustering. The table comes from immuneACCESS by way of TCRdb, which keeps in-frame sequences with V and J called. Part of the clones is missing from these tables; in studies checked, under half for an unresolved V gene and the rest for unknown reasons. Clone size and V and J calls were adopted from that table, with D and trimming inferred from the DNA. The sample table records over 250,000 clones; under 80% of these occur just once. The top ten constitute approximately 2.1% of the sample.

Here is what the overall study found, with its caveats: Specific HLA alleles were associated with more than 15,000 TCR beta sequences at a false discovery rate of 0.05 in a later analysis. Several of the top co-occurrence clusters appeared to be linked to parvovirus B19, influenza, CMV and Epstein-Barr virus, according to a later analysis. The presence/absence analyses assumed that sequencing depth was roughly uniform across donors, and that assumption may not be true. A later genetic analysis reported fewer N-insertions in productive TCRs among donors in an Asian-associated ancestry cluster than the approximately 700-donor mean. Some IMGT-functional V segments, including TRBV6-2 and TRBV6-3, could not be distinguished by the 87-base-pair reads and were therefore excluded. The classifier was reported to diagnose cytomegalovirus status with high specificity and sensitivity in both the original cohort and the validation cohort. According to a later analysis, most CMV-associated TCR beta chains appeared to be HLA-restricted, and the HLA associations seemed to be driven largely by CMV exposure. The study gave a list of more than 150 TCR beta chains associated with cytomegalovirus. In a later analysis, HLA-associated TCR beta chains showed more clonal expansion and lower generation probabilities than non-associated chains that were equally common. Linkage disequilibrium might explain the correlated functional status among segregating V segments, but an unknown experimental factor could not be excluded. While some public TCRs were present in many individuals, most TCR sequences turned up only very rarely across donors. In an earlier analysis of about 550 of the donors, most TCR beta V segments were observed in productive rearrangements about 90% or about 30% of the time, broadly matching IMGT annotations. V-gene and J-gene trimming of TCR beta chains was associated with a missense DCLRE1C variant in a later genetic analysis, and the association was replicated in an independent cohort. Assigning TCR associations to individual alleles was difficult when HLA alleles, especially DR and DQ, strongly co-occurred. A few of the identified cytomegalovirus-associated TCR beta chains were confirmed in vitro to be specific for cytomegalovirus antigens. A further reported finding was that TCR beta sequences accurately predicted the HLA-A and HLA-B alleles for most subjects in the first cohort. This cohort had only TCR beta chains sequenced, and the lack of alpha or paired-chain data limited which features could be detected. In a later analysis, the rate of TCR association differed among HLA loci, with DRB1 alleles having the most associated TCRs and HLA-C alleles having the fewest. The authors suggested that the approach could potentially be extended to other disease states and immunological phenotypes. The only immune exposure information available for the cohort was CMV serostatus. The earlier analysis of some 540 of the donors excluded 15 to 20 rarely observed V segments, including chromosome 9 orphons, because counts were too low. The sequencing pipeline was judged likely to have produced a cluster of highly shared sequence variants as a technical artifact. Because HLA typing was missing for some donors at each locus, association tests included only the typed subset.

In regard to this clone: Its antigen remains unidentified. The sample holds no much larger clone one base away, and base qualities are not on file.

What was sequenced was PBMCs. The sequence was obtained from a female donor in good health and CMV-seronegative. The rearrangement joined TRBV9 to TRBJ2-1; 7 central bases correspond to TRBD1. At the DNA level, the sequence is TGTGCCAGCAGCGTAGTACAGGGGAGTAGGAGTGAGCAGTTCTTC. Its protein product is CASSVVQGSRSEQFF.